This section outlines one T cell receptor beta chain sequence together with its context. Its antigen is still unknown. Base qualities were left out, and no much larger clone turns up one base away. The sample comes from a study of shared clonotypes between healthy human individuals (dated by TCRdb to about 2020). Describing the broader study: A few men and a couple of women, aged 18 to 49 years, made up the cohort. To estimate repertoire size and how much clonotype sharing occurs between individuals, the study deeply sequenced the blood TCR repertoires of about 5 healthy adults. Per donor, leukapheresis produced somewhere between about 0.8 and 9 billion PBMCs. Per donor, three plates each were used for CD4 naive and CD4 memory, two for CD8 naive, and one for CD8 memory. Libraries were prepared and TCR repertoires were sequenced by different laboratories using diverse techniques, in order to increase sequencing depth and limit assay-specific biases.

The V and J ends are trimmed by 1 base and 5 bases, leaving 11 bases between them. The CDR3 starts with the cysteine, ends with the phenylalanine, and has 15 residues. The only DNA kept is the CDR3, 45 bases in frame from the first base. Reading the germline V gene gives CDR1 SNHLY and CDR2 FYNNEI. The paper's findings and limits, for the study overall: Because the study included only a small number of donors, the genetic and exposure-history diversity represented was limited. Only blood was sampled, and tissue TCR repertoires likely differ from those in blood. Larger estimated clonotype richness was generally found for naive subsets than for memory subsets. Incomplete sequencing was indicated by rarefaction of sorted-subset datasets, despite the large sequencing depth. Pairwise subsampling led to the expectation that sequencing depth would affect the degree of clonotype sharing among donors. Sharing across a handful of donors was observed for 5% to 6.5% of naive CD4, over 3% of naive CD8, over 2% of memory CD4, and roughly 0.4% of memory CD8 clonotypes. Compared with non-shared clonotypes, clonotypes shared by all four sorted-subset donors had higher generation probabilities.

TCR CDR3 regions were amplified from genomic DNA by multiplex PCR using the deep immunoSEQ assay. Extracted genomic DNA from each cell subset was distributed evenly across all wells of several immunoSEQ 96-well plates, and each plate was treated as a replicate. For sorted subsets, around 200 ng genomic DNA, equal to tens of thousands of T cell genomes, was loaded into each replicate PCR. The purified libraries were quantified using a Qubit 3.0 fluorometer, sized with a Bioanalyzer 2100, and then quantified again using the KAPA Library Quantification kit. A separate single-read 150-cycle Illumina NextSeq 550 flow cell was used to sequence each immunoSEQ 96-well plate. As for the authors' bioinformatics: The immunoSEQ output contained only junctional sequences without quality scores, so filtering could not match that applied to full-length reads. To assign V/J genes and CDR3, sequences were annotated using PyIR, a Python wrapper for IgBLAST v1.9, with IMGT germline references. Reads were filtered out if the reads had weak V/J assignments (E-value above 1e-6), no CDR3, stop codons, out-of-frame junctions, or ambiguous translated residues. V3J clonotypes were defined as sequences sharing an identical inferred V gene, J gene, and CDR3 amino acid sequence. Percentage overlap between repertoires was calculated by dividing the number of shared unique clonotypes by the size of the smaller repertoire. RTK rarefaction, the Chao1 estimator, and Recon v2.1 estimates of unobserved clonotypes were used to assess repertoire richness. Generation probabilities for all TCRbeta clonotypes obtained by the gDNA method from four donors were computed using OLGA. TCRdb obtained this table from immuneACCESS and retained in-frame rearrangements with V and J assigned. These tables miss some clones; where compared with another copy, unresolved V genes account for less than half of the shortfall, and the remainder is unexplained. V, J and clone size derive from that table, while D and trimming were established from the DNA sequence. The table for this sample lists around 2.3 million clones; 90% to 96% of them were counted only once. Jointly, the top ten make up approximately 0.13% of the sample.

Donors were healthy HIV-negative adults with no recently reported acute infections or vaccinations. Only Caucasian adults living in Nashville, Tennessee, USA were represented among the donors. CD4+ T cells were enriched by magnetic negative selection, after which naive cells were positively selected on CD45RA and the negative fraction was taken as the memory subset. Blood was collected by leukapheresis, and PBMCs were isolated by Ficoll-Histopaque density gradient centrifugation and then cryopreserved in liquid nitrogen vapor phase. Analytical flow cytometry was used to check the purity and quantity of each magnetically sorted T cell population. Genomic DNA was isolated from each sorted fraction and quantified by UV absorbance on a Nanodrop 2000c.

This TCR came from a young man in good health. The chain is encoded by TRBV2 joined to TRBJ2-2; confidence is insufficient to name the D gene. Material for sequencing was naive CD4+ T cells sorted from blood. Explained via the paper, the cell subset or site label denotes: CD45RA+ positively selected. The DNA sequence is as follows: TGTGCCAGCAGTGAAGAGGGATCGAGGACCGGGGAGCTGTTTTTT. This codes for CASSEEGSRTGELFF.